This TCR beta chain was recorded in a study of human T cells and chemical hapten exposure. About the study: The sensitizing agent was 2% DPC, placed on around 2 cm by around 2 cm of upper inner arm skin.

This clonotype was seen ten or more times. Its antigen is as yet unknown. Specified time point: patch test 1, 2 weeks after DPC sensitization. Treatment meaning: therapeutic diphenylcyclopropenone sensitization with weekly scalp DPC. Sample donors consisted of patients with alopecia, aged 18 to 70 years, who were suitable for DPC. Findings and caveats of the study: Since the donors had alopecia, their immune response may not be the same as that of healthy people.

Germline V lookup: CDR1 DFQATT, CDR2 SNEGSKA (reference sequence). CDR3 length equals 13 residues. With 1 base removed from V and 7 bases from J, the gap between germline ends came to 13 bases. The authors' processing: The median was approximately 89,000 TCRs per sample, ranging roughly 20,000 to 750,000. In TCRdb, the RACE reads were re-called with MiXCR into one record per CDR3 protein. TCRdb, not the authors, supplied the V and J calls. Among under 200,000 distinct CDR3 sequences, 14% were seen once, and the ten largest hold around 1.7%. The clonotype comes from a woman in her 30s with alopecia areata. Some clones in this sample may be carry-over from other donors' samples. The sequences come from whole blood, collected in connection with sensitization to the hapten diphenylcyclopropenone (DPC). The J gene is TRBJ1-2, the V gene TRBV20-1; a possible D gene is TRBD1 (5 bases). The CDR3 DNA follows: TGCAGTGCTAGAGGTTCGGGAGGGGCTGGCTACACCTTC. Protein sequence: CSARGSGGAGYTF.